This TCR beta chain was retrieved from a study of sequential checkpoint blockade in melanoma. On the study more broadly: Patients were randomized 1:1 to nivolumab-then-ipilimumab or ipilimumab-then-nivolumab first-line.

Noted treatment: randomized to nivolumab then ipilimumab (arm A) or the reverse (arm B). Patients had received no earlier DNA-damaging chemotherapy. The CDR3 consists of 15 residues. With 5 bases removed from V and 6 bases from J, the gap between germline ends came to 19 bases. Germline V lookup: CDR1 SGHNT, CDR2 YENEEA. The table came from immunoSEQ multiplex PCR; TCRdb's copy has only in-frame clones and leaves some out. The sample includes some 10,000 clones, under 30% of them seen just once. The clonotype was recovered from a human donor with melanoma. The sample was tumor tissue (inferred from file names), taken from a patient given nivolumab and ipilimumab in sequence. This chain joins TRBV11-3 and TRBJ2-5; a possible D gene is TRBD2 (5 bases). CDR3 coding DNA: TGTGCCAGCAGCCCCCGGGGAAGGGAGATTAAGACCCAGTACTTC. Protein: CASSPRGREIKTQYF.